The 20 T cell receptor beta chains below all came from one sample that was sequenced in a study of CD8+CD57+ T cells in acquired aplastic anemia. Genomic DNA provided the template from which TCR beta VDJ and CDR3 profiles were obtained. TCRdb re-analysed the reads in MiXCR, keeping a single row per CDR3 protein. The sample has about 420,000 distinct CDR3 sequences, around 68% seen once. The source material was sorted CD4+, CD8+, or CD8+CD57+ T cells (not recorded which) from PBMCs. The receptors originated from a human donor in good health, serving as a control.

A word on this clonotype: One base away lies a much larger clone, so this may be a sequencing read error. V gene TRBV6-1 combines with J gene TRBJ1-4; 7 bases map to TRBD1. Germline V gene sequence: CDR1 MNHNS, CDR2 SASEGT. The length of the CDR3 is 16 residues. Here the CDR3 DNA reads TGTGCCCGCAGTGCTAACCCGACAGGGACTAATGAAAAACTGTTTTTT. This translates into CARSANPTGTNEKLFF.

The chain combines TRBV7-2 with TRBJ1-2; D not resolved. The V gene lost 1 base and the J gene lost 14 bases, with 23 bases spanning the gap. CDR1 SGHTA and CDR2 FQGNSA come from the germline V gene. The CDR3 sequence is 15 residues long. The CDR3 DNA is TGTGCCAGCAGCTTAGACATTTACAGCAACCATGGCCATACCTTC. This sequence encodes CASSLDIYSNHGHTF.

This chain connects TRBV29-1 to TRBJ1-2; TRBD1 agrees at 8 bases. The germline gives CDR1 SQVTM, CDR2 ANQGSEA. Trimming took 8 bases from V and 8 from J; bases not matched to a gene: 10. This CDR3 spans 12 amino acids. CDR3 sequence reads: CSLGDRGVGYTF. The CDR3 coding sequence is TGCAGCCTTGGCGACAGGGGCGTAGGCTACACCTTC.

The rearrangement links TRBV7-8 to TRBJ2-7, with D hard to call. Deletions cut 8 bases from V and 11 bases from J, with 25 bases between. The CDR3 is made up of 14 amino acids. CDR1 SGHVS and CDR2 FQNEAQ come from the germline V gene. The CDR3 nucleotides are TGTGCCAGCGGTGTAGATCTAAGCTCCTACCGGGAGTACTTC. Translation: CASGVDLSSYREYF. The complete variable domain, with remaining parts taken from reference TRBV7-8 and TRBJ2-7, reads GAGVSQSPRYKVAKRGQDVALRCDPISGHVSLFWYQQALGQGPEFLTYFQNEAQLDKSGLPSDRFFAERPEGSVSTLKIQRTQQEDSAVYLCASGVDLSSYREYFGPGTRLTVT.

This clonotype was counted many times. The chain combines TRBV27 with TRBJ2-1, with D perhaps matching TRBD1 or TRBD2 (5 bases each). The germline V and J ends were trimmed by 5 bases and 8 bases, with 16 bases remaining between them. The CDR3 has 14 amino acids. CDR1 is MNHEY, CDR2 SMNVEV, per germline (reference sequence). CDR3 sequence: CASSQGPPLDEQFF. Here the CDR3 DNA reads TGTGCCAGCAGTCAGGGACCACCTCTGGATGAGCAGTTCTTC.

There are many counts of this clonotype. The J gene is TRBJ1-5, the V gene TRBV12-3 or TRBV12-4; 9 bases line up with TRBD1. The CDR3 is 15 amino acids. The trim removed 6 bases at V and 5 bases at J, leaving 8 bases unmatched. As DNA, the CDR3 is TGTGCCAGCAGGAACACAGGGGGCTCTGATCAGCCCCAGCATTTT. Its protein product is CASRNTGGSDQPQHF.

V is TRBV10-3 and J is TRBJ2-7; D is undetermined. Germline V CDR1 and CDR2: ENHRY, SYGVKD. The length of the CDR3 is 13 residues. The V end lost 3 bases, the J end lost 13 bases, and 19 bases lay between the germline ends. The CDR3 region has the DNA TGTGCCATCAGTGAATTACCGGGCGCTGAACCTTACTTC. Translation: CAISELPGAEPYF.

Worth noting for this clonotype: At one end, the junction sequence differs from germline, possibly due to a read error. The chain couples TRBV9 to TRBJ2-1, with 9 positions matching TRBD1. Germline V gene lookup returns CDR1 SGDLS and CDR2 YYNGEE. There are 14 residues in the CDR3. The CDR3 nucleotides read TGTGCCAGCAGTTGCCCCGGGACAGGGAATCTACAAGTCTTC. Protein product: CASSCPGTGNLQVF.

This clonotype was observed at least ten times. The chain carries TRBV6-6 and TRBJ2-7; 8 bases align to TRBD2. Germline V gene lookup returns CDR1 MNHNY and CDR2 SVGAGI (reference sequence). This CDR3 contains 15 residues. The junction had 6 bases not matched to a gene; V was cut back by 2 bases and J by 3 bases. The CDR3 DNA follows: TGTGCCAGCAGTTACCGAATCCGGGGGGGCTACGAGCAGTACTTC. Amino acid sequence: CASSYRIRGGYEQYF.

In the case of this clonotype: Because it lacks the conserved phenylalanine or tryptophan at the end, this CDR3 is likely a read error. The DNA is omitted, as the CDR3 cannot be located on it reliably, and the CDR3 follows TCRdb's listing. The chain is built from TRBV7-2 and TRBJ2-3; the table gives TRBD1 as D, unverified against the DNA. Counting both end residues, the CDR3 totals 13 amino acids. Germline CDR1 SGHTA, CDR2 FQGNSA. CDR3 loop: CASSVAKAAGAEY.

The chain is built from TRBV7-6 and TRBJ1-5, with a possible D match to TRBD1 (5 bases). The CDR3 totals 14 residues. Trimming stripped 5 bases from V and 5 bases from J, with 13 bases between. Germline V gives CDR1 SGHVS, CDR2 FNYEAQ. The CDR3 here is CASSAGGGDQPQHF. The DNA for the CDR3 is TGTGCCAGCAGCGCCGGGGGAGGGGATCAGCCCCAGCATTTT.

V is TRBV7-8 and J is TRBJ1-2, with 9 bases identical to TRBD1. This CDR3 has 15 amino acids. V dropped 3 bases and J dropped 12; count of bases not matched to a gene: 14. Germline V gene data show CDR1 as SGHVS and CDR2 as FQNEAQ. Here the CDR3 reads CASSFGTTGGYAHTF. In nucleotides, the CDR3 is TGTGCCAGCAGCTTTGGAACAACAGGGGGCTATGCCCACACCTTC.

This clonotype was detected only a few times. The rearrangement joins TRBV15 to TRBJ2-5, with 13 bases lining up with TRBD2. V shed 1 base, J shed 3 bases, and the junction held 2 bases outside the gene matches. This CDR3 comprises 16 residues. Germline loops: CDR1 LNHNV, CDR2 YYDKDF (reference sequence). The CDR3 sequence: CATSRGGLAGKETQYF. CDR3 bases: TGTGCCACCAGCAGAGGGGGACTAGCGGGGAAAGAGACCCAGTACTTC.

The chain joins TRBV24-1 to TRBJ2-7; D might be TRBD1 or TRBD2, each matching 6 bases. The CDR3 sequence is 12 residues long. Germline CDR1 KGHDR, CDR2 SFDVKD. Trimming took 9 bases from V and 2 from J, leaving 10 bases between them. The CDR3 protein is CATAGQTYEQYF. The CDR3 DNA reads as TGTGCCACCGCGGGACAAACCTACGAGCAGTACTTC.

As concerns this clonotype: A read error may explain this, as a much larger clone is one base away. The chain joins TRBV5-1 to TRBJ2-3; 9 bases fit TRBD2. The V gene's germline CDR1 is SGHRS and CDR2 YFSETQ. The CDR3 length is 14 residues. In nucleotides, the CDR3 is TGTGCCAGCAGGTGCGGGGGGGCCTCGGATACGCAGTATTTT. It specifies CASRCGGASDTQYF.

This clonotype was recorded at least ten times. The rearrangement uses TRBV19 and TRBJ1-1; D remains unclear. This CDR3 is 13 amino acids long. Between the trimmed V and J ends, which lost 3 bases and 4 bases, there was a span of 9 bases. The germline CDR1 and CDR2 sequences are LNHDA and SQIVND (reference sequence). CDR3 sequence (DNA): TGTGCCAGTAGTATGGTCGGAGGCACTGAAGCTTTCTTT. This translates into CASSMVGGTEAFF. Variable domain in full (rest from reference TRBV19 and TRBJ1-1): DGGITQSPKYLFRKEGQNVTLSCEQNLNHDAMYWYRQDPGQGLRLIYYSQIVNDFQKGDIAEGYSVSREKKESFPLTVTSAQKNPTAFYLCASSMVGGTEAFFGQGTRLTVV.

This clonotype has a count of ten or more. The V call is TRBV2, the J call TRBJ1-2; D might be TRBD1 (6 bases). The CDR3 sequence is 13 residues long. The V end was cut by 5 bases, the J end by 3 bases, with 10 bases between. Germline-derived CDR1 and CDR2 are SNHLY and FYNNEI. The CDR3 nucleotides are TGTGCCAGCAGTAGGACAGCTTACTATGGCTACACCTTC. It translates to CASSRTAYYGYTF.

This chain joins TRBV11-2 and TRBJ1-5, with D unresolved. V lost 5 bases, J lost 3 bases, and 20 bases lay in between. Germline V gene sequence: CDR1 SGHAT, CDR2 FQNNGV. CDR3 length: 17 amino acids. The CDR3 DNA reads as TGTGCCAGCAGCATAACAAGTGAGCGAGTTGACAATCAGCCCCAGCATTTT. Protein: CASSITSERVDNQPQHF.

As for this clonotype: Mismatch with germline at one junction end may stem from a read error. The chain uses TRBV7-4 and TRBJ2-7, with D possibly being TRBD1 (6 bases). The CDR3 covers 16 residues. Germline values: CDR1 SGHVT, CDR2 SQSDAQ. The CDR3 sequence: CASSLGDIGEQYDQYF. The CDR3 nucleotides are TGCGCCAGCAGCTTGGGGGACATCGGGGAGCAGTACGACCAGTACTTC.

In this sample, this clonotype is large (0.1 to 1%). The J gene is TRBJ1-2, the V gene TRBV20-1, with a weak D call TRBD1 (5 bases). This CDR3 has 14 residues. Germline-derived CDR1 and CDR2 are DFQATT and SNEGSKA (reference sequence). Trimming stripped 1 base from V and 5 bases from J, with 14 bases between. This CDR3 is CSARGLRASYGYTF. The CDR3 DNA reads TGCAGTGCTAGAGGGCTCAGGGCTAGTTATGGCTACACCTTC.